This TCR beta chain was sequenced in a study of blood T cells in healthy people across ages. The study, taken as a whole, reports: Unsorted PBMCs ruled out conclusive naive versus antigen-experienced comparison.

The germline V gene encodes CDR1 SGHTA and CDR2 FQGTGA. The CDR3 length is 15 residues. V gave up 5 bases and J gave up 8 bases; unmatched junction bases: 10. Primed by a sample-barcoded 5' primer and a J-beta primer mix, a second PCR proceeded for about 6 to 12 cycles. Each CDR3 protein gets one entry after TCRdb re-called the 5' RACE reads with MiXCR. Of 850,000 to 1,000,000 distinct CDR3 sequences listed, around 48% were seen once; the top ten hold around an eighth. This clonotype was seen only a few times. Its antigen is unknown. The receptor was derived from a man aged 25 to 45 in good health. This chain connects TRBV7-3 to TRBJ2-1, with TRBD1 matching 9 bases. Sequencing input: blood. The CDR3 loop reads CASSEAGTGIYEQFF. The CDR3, as DNA: TGTGCCAGCAGCGAAGCCGGGACAGGGATCTATGAGCAGTTCTTC.